This T cell receptor beta chain was captured by sequencing in a study of blood T cell repertoires in COVID-19. Study as a whole: Researchers got acute and convalescent COVID-19 samples from the United States, Italy and Spain. Nucleic acid was either cDNA or gDNA, and it came from T cells, B-cell-depleted T cells, or PBMCs.

CDR3 size: 15 residues. CDR1 and CDR2 (germline): KGHSH, LQKENI. V was cut by 2 bases and J by 7 bases, with 15 bases left in between. Original data processing: From reference gene primer amplification, estimates of nucleated cell counts were derived. Clones were sequenced by immunoSEQ multiplex PCR, and TCRdb holds only the in-frame ones, with some missing. V and J calls and clone size are copied from that table; D and trimming were computed from the DNA. The table includes 80,000 to 130,000 clones, around 90% detected once. The TCR comes from a woman aged 55-75 years with acute or convalescent COVID-19. The sequenced material came from peripheral blood. This chain joins TRBV18 and TRBJ2-1; D is uncertain. CDR3 residues: CASSPNSGSINEQFF. The DNA for the CDR3 is TGTGCCAGCTCACCAAACTCGGGTTCGATAAATGAGCAGTTCTTC.